A selection of T cell receptor beta chains follows, all from one sample in a study of blood T cell repertoires in COVID-19. Clones were read by immunoSEQ multiplex PCR, and TCRdb kept only the in-frame ones, dropping some. In the table there are some 460,000 clones, 70% to 90% of which are singletons. The sequenced sample consisted of PBMCs or T cells enriched from blood (not recorded which). All receptors derive from a woman between 18 and 29 years old with acute COVID-19. Both conserved end residues are part of each CDR3. The D gene is left open where the match is weak.

J: TRBJ2-7; D: NA; V: TRBV2; CDR3: CASRMGGTDYEQYF
J: TRBJ2-6; D: NA; V: TRBV19; CDR3: CASRSSGSGANVLTF
J: TRBJ2-7; D: TRBD2; V: TRBV4-3; CDR3: CASSRGLAGVDEQYF
J: TRBJ1-2; D: NA; V: TRBV19; CDR3: CASRTSGEVDGYTF
J: TRBJ2-2; D: NA; V: TRBV28; CDR3: CASSPRATGELFF
J: TRBJ1-1; D: TRBD1; V: TRBV9; CDR3: CASSARQGSGTEAFF
J: TRBJ1-2; D: TRBD1; V: TRBV7-2; CDR3: CASSRPPDRGRRYGYTF
J: TRBJ2-5; D: TRBD2; V: TRBV24-1; CDR3: CATSEAGTSVETQYF
J: TRBJ2-5; D: NA; V: TRBV5-1; CDR3: CASSLVGSLGETQYF
J: TRBJ1-1; D: NA; V: TRBV7-8; CDR3: CASTPSPSRDTEAFF
J: TRBJ1-1; D: NA; V: TRBV12-3/TRBV12-4; CDR3: CASGGGVEAFF
J: TRBJ1-5; D: TRBD1; V: TRBV2; CDR3: CASSERGTGPNQPQHF
J: TRBJ1-4; D: NA; V: TRBV27; CDR3: CASSLTLGYNEKLFF
J: TRBJ1-3; D: NA; V: TRBV4-3; CDR3: CASSRDSGTSSGNTIYF
J: TRBJ1-4; D: NA; V: TRBV27; CDR3: CASSPTKSVTEKLFF
J: TRBJ2-5; D: TRBD2; V: TRBV25-1; CDR3: CASNHPALGGVQTQYF
J: TRBJ2-2; D: TRBD2; V: TRBV11-3; CDR3: CASSLGTSGIRITGELFF
J: TRBJ2-1; D: NA; V: TRBV27; CDR3: CASSLSGQGINEQFF
J: TRBJ1-2; D: TRBD1; V: TRBV11-2; CDR3: CASSGQGISYGYTF
J: TRBJ2-7; D: NA; V: TRBV7-9; CDR3: CASSLGRVAAHEECF
J: TRBJ2-7; D: NA; V: TRBV5-5; CDR3: CASSPTWTVSSYEQYF
J: TRBJ1-1; D: NA; V: TRBV6-5; CDR3: CASSTGTTEAFF
J: TRBJ1-5; D: TRBD1; V: TRBV24-1; CDR3: CATRQGGNQPQHF
J: TRBJ1-1; D: NA; V: TRBV27; CDR3: CASSLSPLAGDTEAFF
J: TRBJ2-1; D: NA; V: TRBV11-3; CDR3: CASSLVAGQGEQFF
J: TRBJ1-5; D: NA; V: TRBV27; CDR3: CASSRELHQPQHF
J: TRBJ2-7; D: TRBD2; V: TRBV27; CDR3: CASSLALANSYEQYF